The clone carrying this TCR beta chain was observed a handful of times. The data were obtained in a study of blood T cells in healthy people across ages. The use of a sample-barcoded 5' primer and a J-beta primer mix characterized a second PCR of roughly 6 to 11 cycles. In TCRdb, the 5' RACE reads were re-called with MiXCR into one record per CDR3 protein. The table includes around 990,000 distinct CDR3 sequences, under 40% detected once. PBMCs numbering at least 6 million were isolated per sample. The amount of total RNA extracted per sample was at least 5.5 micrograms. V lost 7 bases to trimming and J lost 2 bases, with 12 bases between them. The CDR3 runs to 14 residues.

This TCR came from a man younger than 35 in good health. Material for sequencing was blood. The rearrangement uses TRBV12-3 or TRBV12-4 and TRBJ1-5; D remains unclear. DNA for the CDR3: TGTGCCAGCAATCTTCGGGGTGGCAATCAGCCCCAGCATTTT. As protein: CASNLRGGNQPQHF.